The source of this T cell receptor beta chain is a study of T cell repertoires in cytomegalovirus infection. Whole-study context: Evidence of both CMV infection and a matching HLA type came from public TCR beta signatures.

TCRdb recomputed calls from the reads with MiXCR, one row per CDR3 protein. The repertoire consists of approximately 400,000 distinct CDR3 sequences, with 25% to 40% occurring once and the leading ten covering roughly an eighth. The CDR3 consists of 13 residues. Germline V lookup: CDR1 LNHDA, CDR2 SQIVND (reference sequence). V gave up 5 bases and J gave up 5 bases; unmatched junction bases: 6. This chain connects TRBV19 to TRBJ2-7, with TRBD2 matching over 7 bases. The TCR was taken from a human donor in good health (CMV status not recorded). Some clones in this sample may be carry-over from other donors' samples. The sequenced sample was PBMCs. This CDR3 is CASSERGRDEQYF. DNA for the CDR3: TGTGCCAGTAGTGAGCGGGGCCGGGACGAGCAGTACTTC.